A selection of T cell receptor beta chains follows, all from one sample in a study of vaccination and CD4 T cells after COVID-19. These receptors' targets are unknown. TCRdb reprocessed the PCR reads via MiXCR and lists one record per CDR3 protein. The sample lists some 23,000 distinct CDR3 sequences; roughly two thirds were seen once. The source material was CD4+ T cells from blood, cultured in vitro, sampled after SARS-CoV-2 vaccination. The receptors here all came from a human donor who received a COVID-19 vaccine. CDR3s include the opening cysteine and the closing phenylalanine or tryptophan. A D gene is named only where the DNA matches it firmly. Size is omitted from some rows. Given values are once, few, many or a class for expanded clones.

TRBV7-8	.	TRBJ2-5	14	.	TGTGCCAGCAGTTTGTCGGGGGGCGAGGAGACCCAGTACTTC	CASSLSGGEETQYF
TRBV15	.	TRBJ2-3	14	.	TGTGCCACCAGCAGAGACCGGGGAACAGATACGCAGTATTTT	CATSRDRGTDTQYF
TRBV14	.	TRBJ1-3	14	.	TGTGCCAGCAGCCTTAAGGGTTGGGGAAACACCATATATTTT	CASSLKGWGNTIYF
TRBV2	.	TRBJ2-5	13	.	TGTGCCAGCAGTGAGGACAGCCAAGAGACCCAGTACTTC	CASSEDSQETQYF
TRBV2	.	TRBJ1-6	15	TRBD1	TGTGCCAGCAGCCAACAGGGACAGGGGAATTCACCCCTCCACTTT	CASSQQGQGNSPLHF
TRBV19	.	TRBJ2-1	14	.	TGTGCCACGGTCCGGGACCCCTGGAACAATGAGCAGTTCTTC	CATVRDPWNNEQFF
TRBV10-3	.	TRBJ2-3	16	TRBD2	TGTGCCATCAGTGAATCCCGCGGGGGGGCCAAAGATACGCAGTATTTT	CAISESRGGAKDTQYF
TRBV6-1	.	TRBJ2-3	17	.	TGTGCCAGCAGTGAAGGATCGAGGGCCTGGGGCAATCAGCCCCAGTATTTT	CASSEGSRAWGNQPQYF
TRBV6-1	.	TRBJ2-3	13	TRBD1	TGTGCCAGCAGCGACAGGGTTTCGGATACGCAGTATTTT	CASSDRVSDTQYF
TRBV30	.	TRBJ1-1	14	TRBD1	TGTGCCTGGAGCGCTTGGACAGGGAAGACTGAAGCTTTCTTT	CAWSAWTGKTEAFF
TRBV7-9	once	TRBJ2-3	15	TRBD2	TGTGCCAGCAGCTTAGCGGGACTAACGTCAGATACGCAGTATTTT	CASSLAGLTSDTQYF
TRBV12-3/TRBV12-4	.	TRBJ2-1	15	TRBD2	TGTGCCAGCAGCCGAACTAGCGGGGGGGTGAATGAGCAGTTCTTC	CASSRTSGGVNEQFF
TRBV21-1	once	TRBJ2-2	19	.	TGTGCCAGCAAGCCCCCGGGACTAGCGGGGGGTCAGAACACCGGGGAGCTGTTTTTT	CASKPPGLAGGQNTGELFF
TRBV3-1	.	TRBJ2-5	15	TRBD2	TGTGCCAGCAGCCAAGATCGGGGGGGCGCGGAGACCCAGTACTTC	CASSQDRGGAETQYF
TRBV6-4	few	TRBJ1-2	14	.	TGTGCCAACTACCAGACGGCCTTTGAGGGAGGCTACACCTTC	CANYQTAFEGGYTF
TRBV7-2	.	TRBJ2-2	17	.	TGTGCCAGCAGCTTAGGGGGCGAGGTGAGGTGGACCGGGGAGCTGTTTTTT	CASSLGGEVRWTGELFF
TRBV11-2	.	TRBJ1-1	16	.	TGTGCCAGCAGCTTAGTTCCTTCCCCCTTGAACACTGAAGCTTTCTTT	CASSLVPSPLNTEAFF
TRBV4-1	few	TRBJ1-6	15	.	TGCGCCAGCAGCCAAGTTCAATTCGGGGCTTCACCCCTCCACTTT	CASSQVQFGASPLHF
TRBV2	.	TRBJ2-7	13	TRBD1	TGTGCCAGCCGAGGACAGGGAGAATACGAGCAGTACTTC	CASRGQGEYEQYF
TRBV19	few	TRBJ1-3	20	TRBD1	TGTGCCAGTAGTACCGAAGGACAGGGACTTATCTCTTTCTCTGGAAACACCATATATTTT	CASSTEGQGLISFSGNTIYF
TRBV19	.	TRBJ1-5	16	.	TGTGCCAGTAGTACCCGACCGGGACGGAGCAATCAGCCCCAGCATTTT	CASSTRPGRSNQPQHF
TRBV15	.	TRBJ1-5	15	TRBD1	TGTGCCACCAGCGGAAGGACAGGGGGCAATCAGCCCCAGCATTTT	CATSGRTGGNQPQHF
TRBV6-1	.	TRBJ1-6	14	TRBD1	TGTGCCAGCAGGACCGGGACAGGGTGGTCACCCCTCCACTTT	CASRTGTGWSPLHF
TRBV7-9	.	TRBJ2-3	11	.	TGTGCCAGCAGCTTAGGATGGGCTCGGTATTTT	CASSLGWARYF
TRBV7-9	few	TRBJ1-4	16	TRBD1	TGTGCCAGCAGCTTAGAGACAGGGGCCCGAGGTGAAAAACTGTTTTTT	CASSLETGARGEKLFF
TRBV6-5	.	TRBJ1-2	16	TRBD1	TGTGCCAGCAGTTACCCAAGGACAGGGGGAAACTATGGCTACACCTTC	CASSYPRTGGNYGYTF